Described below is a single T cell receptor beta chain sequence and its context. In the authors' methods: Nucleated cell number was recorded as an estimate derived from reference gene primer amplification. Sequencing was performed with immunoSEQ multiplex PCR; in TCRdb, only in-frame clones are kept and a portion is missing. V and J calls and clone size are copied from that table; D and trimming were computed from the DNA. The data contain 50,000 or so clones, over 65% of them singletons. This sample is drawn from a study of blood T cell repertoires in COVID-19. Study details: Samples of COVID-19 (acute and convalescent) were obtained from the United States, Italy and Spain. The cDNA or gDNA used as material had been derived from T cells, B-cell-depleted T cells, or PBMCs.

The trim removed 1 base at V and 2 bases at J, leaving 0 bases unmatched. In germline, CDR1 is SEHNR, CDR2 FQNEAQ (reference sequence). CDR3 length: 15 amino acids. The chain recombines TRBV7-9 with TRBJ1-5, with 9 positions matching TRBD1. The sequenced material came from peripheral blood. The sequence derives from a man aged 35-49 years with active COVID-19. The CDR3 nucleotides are TGTGCCAGCAGCTTAGGGACAGGGGGCAATCAGCCCCAGCATTTT. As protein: CASSLGTGGNQPQHF.